This T cell receptor beta chain originates from a study of T cells in Graves' hyperthyroidism and ophthalmopathy. In the study overall: Peripheral blood specimens were obtained at initial diagnosis, prior to any treatment.

General observations from the study: Model-based prediction identified ophthalmopathy a median approximately 6 months prior to its onset.

Turning to this clonotype: No antigen is known for it. A much larger clone lies one base from this, so it may be a read error.

Researchers took RNA transcripts and amplified the TCR beta CDR3 regions from them. With the HTBI primer set, the TCR CDR3 went through a first round of RT-PCR. TCRdb used MiXCR to reprocess the multiplex PCR reads, holding one entry per CDR3 protein. The sample carries roughly 520,000 distinct CDR3 sequences, roughly a quarter recorded once. The CDR3 has 14 amino acids. CDR1 and CDR2 from the germline V gene are SGHTA and FQGNSA. This clonotype was obtained from a woman in her thirties with Graves' ophthalmopathy. Material: blood. This chain uses TRBV7-2 with TRBJ2-4, with 9 positions matching TRBD1. The CDR3 region is CASSFMTGGDIKYF. CDR3 nucleotides: TGTGCCAGCAGCTTTATGACAGGGGGAGACATTAAGTACTTC.